Shown below are 14 T cell receptor beta chains from a single sample sequenced in a study of shared clonotypes between healthy human individuals. Measured with immunoSEQ multiplex PCR; TCRdb has only the in-frame clones, and not every one. Among about 2.1 million clones, 80% to 95% were seen once, and the ten largest hold approximately 1.6%. Terminally differentiated effector memory CD45RA+ cells were left out of the naive CD8 fraction, which was CD45RO-negative and positively selected for CCR7. The specimen was naive CD8+ T cells from PBMCs. The origin of the receptors is a man younger than 35 in good health. Some clones in this sample may be carry-over from other donors' samples.

This clone was seen once. This chain connects TRBV28 to TRBJ2-7, with 10 bases that match TRBD2. Germline lookup yields CDR1 MDHEN and CDR2 SYDVKM. The ends lost 6 bases at V and 3 bases at J; junction bases unmatched: 11. The CDR3 runs 16 residues. In nucleotides, the CDR3 is TGTGCCAGCAGCCGGTTCTGGGCTAGCGGGAGCTACGAGCAGTACTTC. Encoded protein: CASSRFWASGSYEQYF.

The rearrangement joins TRBV30 to TRBJ1-1; no firm D call. CDR3 length: 13 residues. The V end lost 4 bases, the J end lost 4 bases, and 13 bases lay between the germline ends. Germline loops: CDR1 GTSNPN, CDR2 SVGIG (reference sequence). The DNA for the CDR3 is TGTGCCTGGAAGACCTCGGGAAGCACTGAAGCTTTCTTT. Translated, it gives CAWKTSGSTEAFF.

The J gene is TRBJ2-5, the V gene TRBV18; D not resolved. Deletions cut 2 bases from V and 1 base from J, with 8 bases between. Per germline, CDR1 KGHSH and CDR2 LQKENI. The CDR3 is made up of 14 amino acids. CDR3 sequence: CASSPDGLQETQYF. In DNA form, the CDR3 reads TGTGCCAGCTCACCAGATGGGCTCCAAGAGACCCAGTACTTC.

The genes are TRBV9 and TRBJ1-2; D might be TRBD1 (6 bases). Germline CDR1 is SGDLS and CDR2 is YYNGEE. The V and J ends lost 3 bases and 3 bases respectively, with 15 bases between them. This CDR3 is 15 amino acids long. CDR3 bases: TGTGCCAGCAGCGCCTTCATCGGGGGCGACTATGGCTACACCTTC. Translated: CASSAFIGGDYGYTF.

The chain couples TRBV28 to TRBJ2-7; 7 bases align to TRBD1. Germline trimming cut 4 bases from V and 4 bases from J; bases unmatched to any gene: 7. This CDR3 has 14 residues. Looked up from germline, CDR1 is MDHEN and CDR2 is SYDVKM. CDR3 sequence (DNA): TGTGCCAGCAGTTCCTCTTTGGACAGGTACGAGCAGTACTTC. It yields the protein CASSSSLDRYEQYF.

J is TRBJ1-1 and V is TRBV7-2; TRBD1 might be the D (5 bases). Deletions cut 5 bases from V and 1 base from J, with 14 bases between. This CDR3 is 15 amino acids long. The germline V gene has CDR1 SGHTA and CDR2 FQGNSA. The CDR3 nucleotides read TGTGCCAGCAGCCGCCCGTCCGGGGCGAACACTGAAGCTTTCTTT. Its translation is CASSRPSGANTEAFF. Full variable domain (outside the CDR3, taken from reference TRBV7-2 and TRBJ1-1): GAGVSQSPSNKVTEKGKDVELRCDPISGHTALYWYRQSLGQGLEFLIYFQGNSAPDKSGLPSDRFSAERTGGSVSTLTIQRTQQEDSAVYLCASSRPSGANTEAFFGQGTRLTVV.

J is TRBJ2-1 and V is TRBV2; D possibly corresponds to TRBD1 (6 bases). This CDR3 is built from 14 residues. V gave up 9 bases and J gave up 6 bases, with 18 bases separating them. Germline CDR1 is SNHLY and CDR2 is FYNNEI. The CDR3 reads CASSGTKYPNEQFF. The DNA of the CDR3 is TGTGCCAGTTCCGGGACAAAGTACCCCAATGAGCAGTTCTTC.

This clone came up once. The gene calls are TRBV19 and TRBJ2-5; D gene unclear. This CDR3 spans 13 amino acids. CDR1 and CDR2 from the germline V gene are LNHDA and SQIVND (reference sequence). Deletions cut 0 bases from V and 9 bases from J, with 11 bases between. The CDR3 is CASSIDGPRAQYF. In nucleotides, the CDR3 is TGTGCCAGTAGTATAGACGGGCCCCGGGCCCAGTACTTC.

This clone was found once. The chain has TRBV7-8 and TRBJ1-2, with a tentative D call TRBD1 (6 bases). From germline, CDR1 is SGHVS and CDR2 FQNEAQ. V lost 4 bases and J 4 bases, leaving 13 bases between the germline ends. The CDR3 runs 14 residues. The CDR3 is CASSSSTGRYGYTF. The CDR3, as DNA: TGTGCCAGCAGCTCCTCGACAGGACGCTATGGCTACACCTTC.

The V and J genes are TRBV11-2 and TRBJ1-3, with TRBD1 as a possible D gene (5 bases). The V end was cut by 6 bases, the J end by 8 bases, with 23 bases between. Germline CDR1 SGHAT, CDR2 FQNNGV. The CDR3 runs 16 residues. CDR3 sequence: CASRLTGRFLRDTIYF. The CDR3 DNA is TGTGCCAGCAGATTGACGGGACGCTTCTTAAGGGACACCATATATTTT.

This chain links TRBV10-3 with TRBJ1-1, with no clear D. This CDR3 is 17 amino acids long. CDR1 is ENHRY and CDR2 is SYGVKD in the germline V gene. Trimming removed 0 bases at V and 0 bases at J, with 14 bases between. Here the CDR3 reads CAISESEGPPMNTEAFF. CDR3 DNA: TGTGCCATCAGTGAGTCGGAGGGCCCCCCAATGAACACTGAAGCTTTCTTT.

V is TRBV9 and J is TRBJ2-7, with a possible D match to TRBD1 (6 bases). Trimming left V 4 bases short and J 0 bases short, with 17 bases between. Germline CDR1 SGDLS, CDR2 YYNGEE. This CDR3 is built from 16 residues. CDR3 coding DNA: TGTGCCAGCAGCCTCGGTACAGGGCCGAGCTCCTACGAGCAGTACTTC. Protein product: CASSLGTGPSSYEQYF.

The genes are TRBV28 and TRBJ1-5; D unresolved. The CDR3 is 15 amino acids. Germline lookup yields CDR1 MDHEN and CDR2 SYDVKM. V was trimmed by 4 bases and J by 6 bases, leaving 16 bases between them. CDR3 nucleotide sequence: TGTGCCAGCAGTTCCGTGACAACCCTCAGTCAGCCCCAGCATTTT. Protein: CASSSVTTLSQPQHF.

V is TRBV15 and J is TRBJ2-7; weak D call: TRBD1 (5 bases). Germline values: CDR1 LNHNV, CDR2 YYDKDF (reference sequence). The CDR3 spans 15 residues. V was pared by 0 bases and J by 4 bases, with 13 bases between. CDR3 bases: TGTGCCACCAGCAGAGATAGGGGTCCCACTTACGAGCAGTACTTC. Protein product: CATSRDRGPTYEQYF.